Listed below are T cell receptor beta chains from one sample, sequenced in a study of T cell repertoires in cytomegalovirus infection. Using its own MiXCR run on the reads, TCRdb lists one record per CDR3 protein. The repertoire holds about 130,000 distinct CDR3 sequences, with roughly 32% as singletons. No antigen has been identified for these receptors. Source: CD8+ T cells from cultured PBMCs, taken from culture after CMV antigen stimulation. All receptors derive from a human donor in good health (CMV status not recorded). Some clones in this sample may be carry-over from other donors' samples. Both conserved end residues are part of each CDR3. D genes are given only for firm matches. Clone sizes are given selectively: once, few, many, or a class where the clone is expanded.

V gene: TRBV10-3
clone size: .
D gene: TRBD1
J gene: TRBJ2-7
CDR3 DNA: TGTGCCATCAGTGTGACAGGGGAGAGGGAGCAGTACTTC
CDR3 protein: CAISVTGEREQYF

V gene: TRBV7-9
clone size: .
D gene: TRBD1
J gene: TRBJ1-2
CDR3 DNA: TGTGCCAGCGGGGGACAGCACGGCTACACCTTC
CDR3 protein: CASGGQHGYTF

V gene: TRBV12-3/TRBV12-4
clone size: many
D gene: TRBD2
J gene: TRBJ2-3
CDR3 DNA: TGTGCCAGCAGTTTAGGGACTAGCGGGTACACAGATACGCAGTATTTT
CDR3 protein: CASSLGTSGYTDTQYF

V gene: TRBV5-5
clone size: .
D gene: TRBD1
J gene: TRBJ1-5
CDR3 DNA: TGTGCCAGCAGCCCCTCGGACAGGGGCGATCAGCCCCAGCATTTT
CDR3 protein: CASSPSDRGDQPQHF

V gene: TRBV7-9
clone size: many
D gene: .
J gene: TRBJ1-5
CDR3 DNA: TGTGCCAGCAGCTTAGATGTCAATCAGCCCCAGCATTTT
CDR3 protein: CASSLDVNQPQHF

V gene: TRBV12-3/TRBV12-4
clone size: .
D gene: .
J gene: TRBJ2-5
CDR3 DNA: TGTGCCAGCAGCAAGTTGCGGGAGACCCAGTACTTC
CDR3 protein: CASSKLRETQYF

V gene: TRBV7-9
clone size: few
D gene: .
J gene: TRBJ1-2
CDR3 DNA: TGTGCCAGCAGCTTACTGGGGAGCTATGGCTACACCTTC
CDR3 protein: CASSLLGSYGYTF

V gene: TRBV29-1
clone size: few
D gene: .
J gene: TRBJ2-7
CDR3 DNA: TGCAGCGCCGAGGACGGTGTCTCCTACGAGCAGTACTTC
CDR3 protein: CSAEDGVSYEQYF

V gene: TRBV20-1
clone size: .
D gene: .
J gene: TRBJ2-3
CDR3 DNA: TGCAGTGCTAGAGATGCGAGGGTTGAACAGTATTTT
CDR3 protein: CSARDARVEQYF

V gene: TRBV12-3/TRBV12-4
clone size: few
D gene: TRBD2
J gene: TRBJ2-1
CDR3 DNA: TGTGCCAGCAGTTTTGCTAGCGGGGACAATGAGCAGTTCTTC
CDR3 protein: CASSFASGDNEQFF

V gene: TRBV10-3
clone size: few
D gene: .
J gene: TRBJ1-5
CDR3 DNA: TGTGCCATCAGTGAGTGGGGAGTCGGTAGCAATCAGCCCCAGCATTTT
CDR3 protein: CAISEWGVGSNQPQHF

V gene: TRBV15
clone size: .
D gene: TRBD2
J gene: TRBJ2-3
CDR3 DNA: TGTGCCACCAGCAGAGTCCCCTCGACTAGCTCAGATACGCAGTATTTT
CDR3 protein: CATSRVPSTSSDTQYF

V gene: TRBV12-3/TRBV12-4
clone size: .
D gene: .
J gene: TRBJ2-7
CDR3 DNA: TGTGCCAGCAGACAGGGAATTGAGGCCTACGAGCAGTACTTC
CDR3 protein: CASRQGIEAYEQYF

V gene: TRBV10-2
clone size: .
D gene: TRBD1
J gene: TRBJ1-1
CDR3 DNA: TGCGCCACCCAGGGGGGAGGAGAAGCTTTCTTT
CDR3 protein: CATQGGGEAFF

V gene: TRBV5-5
clone size: .
D gene: .
J gene: TRBJ2-6
CDR3 DNA: TGTGCCAGCAGCTTGGCCGGGTATGGGGCCAACGTCCTGACTTTC
CDR3 protein: CASSLAGYGANVLTF

V gene: TRBV27
clone size: .
D gene: TRBD1
J gene: TRBJ1-6
CDR3 DNA: TGTGCCAGCAGTTTGGTCGGACAGGGGGGATCACCCCTCCACTTT
CDR3 protein: CASSLVGQGGSPLHF

V gene: TRBV4-1
clone size: .
D gene: .
J gene: TRBJ2-7
CDR3 DNA: TGCGCCAGCAGCCAAGACTCGGACTCTGCCTACGAGCAGTACTTC
CDR3 protein: CASSQDSDSAYEQYF

V gene: TRBV6-5
clone size: few
D gene: .
J gene: TRBJ2-3
CDR3 DNA: TGTGCCAGCAGTTACGACAGGACAGTACCCGACGTGGGCACAGATACGCAGTATTTT
CDR3 protein: CASSYDRTVPDVGTDTQYF

V gene: TRBV7-9
clone size: .
D gene: .
J gene: TRBJ1-1
CDR3 DNA: TGTGCCAGCAGCCGGGCCCTCAATGAAGCTTTCTTT
CDR3 protein: CASSRALNEAFF

V gene: TRBV12-3/TRBV12-4
clone size: few
D gene: .
J gene: TRBJ1-2
CDR3 DNA: TGTGCCAGCAGTTCGACAAGGACATATGGCTACACCTTC
CDR3 protein: CASSSTRTYGYTF

V gene: TRBV25-1
clone size: many
D gene: .
J gene: TRBJ2-2
CDR3 DNA: TGTGCCAGCAGTGAATTGGTCACCGGGGAGCTGTTTTTT
CDR3 protein: CASSELVTGELFF

V gene: TRBV12-3/TRBV12-4
clone size: few
D gene: .
J gene: TRBJ1-4
CDR3 DNA: TGTGCCAGCAGTTCGTACAGCGTTAATGAAAAACTGTTTTTT
CDR3 protein: CASSSYSVNEKLFF

V gene: TRBV15
clone size: .
D gene: TRBD1
J gene: TRBJ1-4
CDR3 DNA: TGTGCCACCAGCAGAGGTGGGGTTGGACAGGATGAAAAACTGTTTTTT
CDR3 protein: CATSRGGVGQDEKLFF

V gene: TRBV20-1
clone size: .
D gene: .
J gene: TRBJ2-7
CDR3 DNA: TGCAGTGCTAGAGATTGGGGCGGGGCCGCCGGCTACGAGCAGTACTTC
CDR3 protein: CSARDWGGAAGYEQYF

V gene: TRBV7-6
clone size: few
D gene: .
J gene: TRBJ1-3
CDR3 DNA: TGTGCCAGCACCAATCAGGTCTACTCTGGAAACACCATATATTTT
CDR3 protein: CASTNQVYSGNTIYF

V gene: TRBV27
clone size: many
D gene: .
J gene: TRBJ1-5
CDR3 DNA: TGTGCCAGCAGTACCGGACGGAACAATCAGCCCCAGCATTTT
CDR3 protein: CASSTGRNNQPQHF

V gene: TRBV7-2
clone size: many
D gene: TRBD2
J gene: TRBJ2-2
CDR3 DNA: TGTGCCAGCAGCTTCCCTAGCGGGGCTGCGAACACCGGGGAGCTGTTTTTT
CDR3 protein: CASSFPSGAANTGELFF

V gene: TRBV6-1
clone size: few
D gene: .
J gene: TRBJ1-1
CDR3 DNA: TGTGCCAGCCGGGCCGGCACTGAAGCTTTCTTT
CDR3 protein: CASRAGTEAFF

V gene: TRBV12-3/TRBV12-4
clone size: few
D gene: .
J gene: TRBJ1-1
CDR3 DNA: TGTGCCAGCAGTTTAGCTATCGACAGTGAAGCTTTCTTT
CDR3 protein: CASSLAIDSEAFF

V gene: TRBV12-3/TRBV12-4
clone size: .
D gene: TRBD2
J gene: TRBJ2-1
CDR3 DNA: TGTGCCAGCAGTTCGAGGACTAGCGGGGCACCCTACAATGAGCAGTTCTTC
CDR3 protein: CASSSRTSGAPYNEQFF

V gene: TRBV5-4
clone size: .
D gene: .
J gene: TRBJ2-3
CDR3 DNA: TGTGCCAGCAGCCCGGGGACCGCGGGGAGGCCGGGCCGGCGGCAGTATTTT
CDR3 protein: CASSPGTAGRPGRRQYF

V gene: TRBV7-9
clone size: few
D gene: .
J gene: TRBJ2-2
CDR3 DNA: TGTGCCAGCAGCTCGGGCAGAGGGACGAACACCGGGGAGCTGTTTTTT
CDR3 protein: CASSSGRGTNTGELFF

V gene: TRBV28
clone size: few
D gene: .
J gene: TRBJ2-2
CDR3 DNA: TGTGCCAGCATTACGGGGTACGGGCAGGACACCGGGGAGCTGTTTTTT
CDR3 protein: CASITGYGQDTGELFF

V gene: TRBV13
clone size: .
D gene: TRBD2
J gene: TRBJ2-1
CDR3 DNA: TGTGCCAGCAGCGCAACGAGCGGGGAGAGGGACAATGAGCAGTTCTTC
CDR3 protein: CASSATSGERDNEQFF

V gene: TRBV19
clone size: few
D gene: .
J gene: TRBJ1-1
CDR3 DNA: TGTGCCAGTAGCCCTAAGGGGGACACTGAAGCTTTCTTT
CDR3 protein: CASSPKGDTEAFF

V gene: TRBV20-1
clone size: .
D gene: .
J gene: TRBJ1-2
CDR3 DNA: TGCAGTGCTAGAGATGACCAGAACTATGGCTACACCTTC
CDR3 protein: CSARDDQNYGYTF